This is a list of T cell receptor beta chains from one sample in a study of shared T cell receptors in the human thymus. The protocol was immunoSEQ multiplex PCR, while the TCRdb copy is restricted to in-frame clones and leaves out a portion. The sample contains about 730,000 clones, approximately 85% of which appear only once. The sample was also reused in another study, on human thymus T cells.

The sample comprised thymocytes. These receptors were collected from a girl under three years old with a congenital heart defect. The CDR3 runs from the conserved cysteine through the conserved F or W. A D gene is named only where the DNA matches it firmly. The size field is filled for only some rows; it gives once, few, many or a size class.

TRBV5-5,once,TRBD1,14,TRBJ1-6,CASSWTGANSPLHF,TGTGCCAGCAGCTGGACAGGGGCGAATTCACCCCTCCACTTT
TRBV7-9,-,-,13,TRBJ1-1,CASSPHGNTEAFF,TGTGCCAGCAGCCCCCACGGGAACACTGAAGCTTTCTTT
TRBV7-9,-,-,15,TRBJ1-4,CASSLSRRANEKLFF,TGTGCCAGCAGCTTATCAAGGAGGGCTAATGAAAAACTGTTTTTT
TRBV29-1,-,TRBD1,18,TRBJ2-7,CSVGTPVLSRDSNLEQYF,TGCAGCGTTGGGACCCCAGTCCTTTCCCGGGACAGTAACCTTGAGCAGTACTTC
TRBV11-2,-,TRBD1,18,TRBJ1-3,CASSLDFIGTGGGNTIYF,TGTGCCAGCAGCTTAGATTTCATCGGGACAGGGGGTGGAAACACCATATATTTT
TRBV28,few,-,16,TRBJ1-3,CASSLPSGVSGNTIYF,TGTGCCAGCTCCTTGCCTAGCGGGGTCTCTGGAAACACCATATATTTT
TRBV9,-,-,16,TRBJ2-7,CASSAAEGLPTYEQYF,TGTGCCAGCAGCGCAGCCGAGGGCTTACCAACCTACGAGCAGTACTTC
TRBV10-3,-,TRBD1,18,TRBJ1-5,CAISESPNRQGGTSPQHF,TGTGCCATCAGTGAGTCTCCAAACCGACAGGGCGGGACTAGTCCCCAGCATTTT
TRBV7-7,-,-,14,TRBJ2-5,CATGGGTRGETQYF,TGTGCTACCGGCGGGGGCACAAGGGGGGAGACCCAGTACTTC
TRBV5-8,few,TRBD2,14,TRBJ2-1,CASSLRGGDNEQFF,TGTGCCAGCAGCTTGCGGGGGGGGGACAATGAGCAGTTCTTC
TRBV7-9,-,-,17,TRBJ1-1,CASSLKSRGEENTEAFF,TGTGCCAGCAGCCTTAAGAGTAGAGGGGAGGAGAACACTGAAGCTTTCTTT
TRBV5-4,-,-,13,TRBJ2-4,CASSVDRQNIQYF,TGTGCCAGCAGCGTTGACAGACAAAACATTCAGTACTTC
TRBV20-1,-,-,10,TRBJ1-3,CSVSGDTIYF,TGCAGTGTCTCAGGGGACACCATATATTTT
TRBV6-5,few,-,13,TRBJ2-3,CASSYRGTDTQYF,TGTGCCAGCAGTTACAGGGGTACAGATACGCAGTATTTT
TRBV27,-,TRBD2,18,TRBJ2-3,CASSSRVRGGTSTDTQYF,TGTGCCAGCAGTTCCCGGGTACGCGGGGGGACTAGCACAGATACGCAGTATTTT
TRBV11-3,-,-,14,TRBJ1-3,CASSLRGEGNTIYF,TGTGCCAGCAGCTTGCGGGGTGAAGGAAACACCATATATTTT
TRBV28,-,-,14,TRBJ1-6,CASSLGTRGSPLHF,TGTGCCAGCAGCCTTGGGACACGAGGATCACCCCTCCACTTT
TRBV4-3,-,-,13,TRBJ1-2,CASSPRQGTGYTF,TGCGCCAGCAGCCCCCGGCAGGGGACTGGCTACACCTTC
TRBV6-5,-,-,14,TRBJ2-3,CASSYSLSADTQYF,TGTGCCAGCAGTTACTCTCTAAGCGCAGATACGCAGTATTTT
TRBV29-1,-,-,15,TRBJ2-7,CSVEEDQDSSYEQYF,TGCAGCGTTGAAGAGGATCAGGACAGCTCCTACGAGCAGTACTTC
TRBV7-6,-,TRBD1,15,TRBJ2-7,CASSPRDRDVYEQYF,TGTGCCAGCAGCCCGCGGGACAGGGACGTCTACGAGCAGTACTTC
TRBV4-1,-,TRBD1,16,TRBJ1-6,CASSQAAGGQPSPLHF,TGCGCCAGCAGCCAAGCCGCGGGGGGACAGCCTTCACCCCTCCACTTT